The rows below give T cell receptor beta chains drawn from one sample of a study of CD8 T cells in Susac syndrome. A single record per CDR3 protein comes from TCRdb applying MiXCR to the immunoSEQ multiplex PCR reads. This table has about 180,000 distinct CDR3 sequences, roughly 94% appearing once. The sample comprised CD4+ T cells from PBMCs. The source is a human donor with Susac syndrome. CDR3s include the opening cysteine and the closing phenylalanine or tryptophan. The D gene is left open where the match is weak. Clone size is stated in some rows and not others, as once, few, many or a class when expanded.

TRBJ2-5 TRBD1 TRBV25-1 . CASSEGQDQETQYF TGTGCCAGCAGTGAAGGACAGGACCAAGAGACCCAGTACTTC
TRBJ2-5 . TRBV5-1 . CASSTQGGETQYF TGCGCCAGCTCTACCCAGGGGGGAGAGACCCAGTACTTC
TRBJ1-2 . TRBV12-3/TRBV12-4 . CASSGGGRNYGYTF TGTGCCAGCAGCGGAGGGGGGCGGAACTATGGCTACACCTTC
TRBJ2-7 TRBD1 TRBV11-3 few CASRSPGQTYEQYF TGTGCCAGCAGATCCCCGGGACAGACCTACGAGCAGTACTTC
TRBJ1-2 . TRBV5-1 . CASSSFLASTALGYTF TGCGCCAGCAGCTCTTTCCTCGCATCAACGGCCTTAGGCTACACCTTC
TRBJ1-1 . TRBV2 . CASRRTEAFF TGTGCCAGCCGGAGGACTGAAGCTTTCTTT
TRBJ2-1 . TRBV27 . CASSFGSSYNEQFF TGTGCCAGCAGTTTTGGGAGCTCCTACAATGAGCAGTTCTTC
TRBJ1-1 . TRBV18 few CASSPGAANTEAFF TGTGCCAGCTCACCGGGTGCGGCGAACACTGAAGCTTTCTTT
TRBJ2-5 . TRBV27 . CASSRKVALYQETQYF TGTGCCAGCAGTCGAAAAGTAGCACTGTACCAAGAGACCCAGTACTTC
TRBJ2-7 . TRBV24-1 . CATSDCYRGTIYEQYF TGTGCCACCAGTGATTGTTACAGGGGGACTATCTACGAGCAGTACTTC
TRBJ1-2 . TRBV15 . CATSRDIGKIDGYTF TGTGCCACCAGCAGAGATATCGGGAAGATAGATGGCTACACCTTC
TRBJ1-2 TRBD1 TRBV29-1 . CSVKQGGNYGYTF TGCAGCGTAAAACAGGGGGGTAACTATGGCTACACCTTC
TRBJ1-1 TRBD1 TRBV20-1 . CSAESTGGNTEAFF TGCAGTGCCGAATCGACAGGGGGGAACACTGAAGCTTTCTTT
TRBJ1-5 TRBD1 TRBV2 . CASSELGQGNQPQHF TGTGCCAGCAGTGAACTGGGACAGGGGAATCAGCCCCAGCATTTT
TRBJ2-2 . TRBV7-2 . CASSFSGATGELFF TGTGCCAGCAGCTTTTCAGGAGCCACCGGGGAGCTGTTTTTT
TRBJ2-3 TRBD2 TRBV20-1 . CSATSGTSATDTQYF TGCAGTGCTACCTCCGGGACTAGCGCGACAGATACGCAGTATTTT
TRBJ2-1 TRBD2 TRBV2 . CASSGTSGGQGEQFF TGTGCCAGCAGTGGAACTAGCGGGGGGCAGGGTGAGCAGTTCTTC
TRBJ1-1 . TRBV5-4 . CASSPWAGNTEAFF TGTGCCAGCAGCCCCTGGGCGGGGAACACTGAAGCTTTCTTT
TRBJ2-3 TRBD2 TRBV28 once CASSPAGLTDTQYF TGTGCCAGCTCGCCAGCGGGGCTCACAGATACGCAGTATTTT
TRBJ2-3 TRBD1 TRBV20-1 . CSARKGQTLTDTQYF TGCAGTGCTAGAAAGGGACAGACACTCACAGATACGCAGTATTTT
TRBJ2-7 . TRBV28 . CASGLGTAYEQYF TGTGCCAGCGGATTGGGGACGGCCTACGAGCAGTACTTC
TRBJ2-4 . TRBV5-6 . CASSSGQSNIQYF TGTGCCAGCAGCAGCGGGCAGTCGAACATTCAGTACTTC
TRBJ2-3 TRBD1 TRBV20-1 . CSALDRGRVDTQYF TGCAGTGCTTTGGACAGGGGGCGGGTGGATACGCAGTATTTT
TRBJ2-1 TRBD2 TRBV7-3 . CASSSQAGGGFNEQFF TGTGCCAGCAGCTCCCAGGCTGGCGGGGGGTTCAATGAGCAGTTCTTC
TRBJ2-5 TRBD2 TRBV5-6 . CASSLTGGAHRETQYF TGTGCCAGCAGCTTGACCGGGGGGGCGCATAGAGAGACCCAGTACTTC
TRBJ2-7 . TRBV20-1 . CSAREGSYSYEQYF TGCAGTGCTAGAGAGGGGAGTTACTCCTACGAGCAGTACTTC
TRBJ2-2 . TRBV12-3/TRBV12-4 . CASSPPFTGELFF TGTGCCAGCAGTCCGCCTTTCACCGGGGAGCTGTTTTTT
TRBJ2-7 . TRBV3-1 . CASSQGDGTEQYF TGTGCCAGCAGCCAAGGGGACGGGACCGAGCAGTACTTC
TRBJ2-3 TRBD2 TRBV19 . CASSPWERGSTDTQYF TGTGCCAGTAGTCCCTGGGAGCGGGGGAGCACAGATACGCAGTATTTT
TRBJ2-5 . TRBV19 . CASSGGMEETQYF TGTGCCAGTAGCGGGGGAATGGAAGAGACCCAGTACTTC
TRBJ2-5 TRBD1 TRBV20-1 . CSASGTGGRQETQYF TGCAGTGCTAGCGGGACAGGGGGAAGACAAGAGACCCAGTACTTC
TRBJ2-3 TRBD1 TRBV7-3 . CASRGGSTDTQYF TGTGCCAGCAGAGGGGGCTCTACAGATACGCAGTATTTT
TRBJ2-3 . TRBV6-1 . CASSEEGNRGDTQYF TGTGCCAGCAGTGAAGAGGGCAACCGGGGAGATACGCAGTATTTT
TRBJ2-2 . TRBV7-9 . CASPFSAGVNTGELFF TGTGCCAGCCCCTTTTCGGCCGGGGTAAACACCGGGGAGCTGTTTTTT
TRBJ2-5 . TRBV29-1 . CSVARGARGETQYF TGCAGCGTCGCTCGGGGCGCCAGGGGAGAGACCCAGTACTTC
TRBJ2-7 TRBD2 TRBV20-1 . CSASGGVGEQYF TGCAGTGCTAGTGGGGGGGTGGGCGAGCAGTACTTC
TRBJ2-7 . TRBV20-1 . CSGSIGDEQYF TGCAGTGGATCGATCGGGGACGAGCAGTACTTC
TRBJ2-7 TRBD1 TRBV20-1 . CSAGQGHGEQYF TGCAGTGCCGGACAGGGACACGGCGAGCAGTACTTC
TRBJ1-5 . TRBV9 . CASSLGPGSNQPQHF TGTGCCAGCAGCCTTGGCCCCGGGAGCAATCAGCCCCAGCATTTT
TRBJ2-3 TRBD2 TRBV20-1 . CSARPWRAGGSTDTQYF TGCAGTGCTAGACCTTGGAGGGCGGGGGGAAGCACAGATACGCAGTATTTT
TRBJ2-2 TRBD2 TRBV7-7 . CASSPSGTTHTGELFF TGTGCCAGCAGCCCCTCCGGGACTACTCACACCGGGGAGCTGTTTTTT
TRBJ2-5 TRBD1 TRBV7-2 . CASSWDRGETQYF TGTGCCAGCAGCTGGGACAGGGGCGAGACCCAGTACTTC
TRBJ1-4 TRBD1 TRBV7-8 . CASSQRRGLNEKLFF TGTGCCAGCAGCCAAAGAAGGGGGCTTAATGAAAAACTGTTTTTT
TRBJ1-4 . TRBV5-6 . CASSLEGATNEKLFF TGTGCCAGCAGCTTGGAGGGTGCAACTAATGAAAAACTGTTTTTT
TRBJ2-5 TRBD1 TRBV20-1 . CSARDTGGETQYF TGCAGTGCTAGGGATACAGGGGGCGAGACCCAGTACTTC
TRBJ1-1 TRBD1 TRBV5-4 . CASSVGQGMSTEAFF TGTGCCAGCAGCGTAGGACAGGGGATGAGCACTGAAGCTTTCTTT
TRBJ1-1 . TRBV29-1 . CSVERMNTEAFF TGCAGCGTTGAAAGAATGAACACTGAAGCTTTCTTT
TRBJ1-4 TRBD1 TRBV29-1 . CSAGQGTEKLFF TGCAGCGCGGGACAGGGTACTGAAAAACTGTTTTTT
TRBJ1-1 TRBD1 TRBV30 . CALNRGPSEAEAFF TGTGCCTTGAACAGGGGGCCCTCGGAGGCTGAAGCTTTCTTT
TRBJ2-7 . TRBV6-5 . CASTPDPTQIYEQYF TGTGCCAGCACCCCGGACCCCACTCAAATCTACGAGCAGTACTTC
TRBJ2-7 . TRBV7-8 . CASSLATGREVGEQYF TGTGCCAGCAGCTTAGCTACCGGCAGGGAGGTGGGTGAGCAGTACTTC
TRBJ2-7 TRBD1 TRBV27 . CASSFTGALYYEQYF TGTGCCAGCAGTTTCACAGGGGCCTTGTACTACGAGCAGTACTTC
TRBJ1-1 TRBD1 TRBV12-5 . CASGLDQGDTEAFF TGTGCTAGTGGTTTGGACCAGGGGGACACTGAAGCTTTCTTT
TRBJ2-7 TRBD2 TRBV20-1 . CSAPRGTSETYEQYF TGCAGTGCCCCGCGTGGGACTAGCGAGACCTACGAGCAGTACTTC